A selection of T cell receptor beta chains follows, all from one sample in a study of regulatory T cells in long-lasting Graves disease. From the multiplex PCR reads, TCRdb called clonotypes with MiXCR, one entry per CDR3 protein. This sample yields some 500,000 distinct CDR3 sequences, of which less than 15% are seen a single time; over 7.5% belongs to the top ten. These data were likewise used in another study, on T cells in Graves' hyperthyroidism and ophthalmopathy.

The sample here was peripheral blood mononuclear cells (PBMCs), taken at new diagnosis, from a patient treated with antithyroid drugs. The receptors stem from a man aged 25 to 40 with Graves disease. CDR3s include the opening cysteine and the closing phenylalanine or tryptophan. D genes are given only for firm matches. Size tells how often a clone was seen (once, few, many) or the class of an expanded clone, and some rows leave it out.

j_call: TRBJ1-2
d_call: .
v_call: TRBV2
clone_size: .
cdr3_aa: CASSESTNYGYTF
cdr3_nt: TGTGCCAGCAGTGAAAGTACTAACTATGGCTACACCTTC

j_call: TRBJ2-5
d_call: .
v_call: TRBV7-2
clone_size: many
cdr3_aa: CASSSYRESTETQYF
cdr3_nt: TGTGCCAGCAGCTCGTACAGGGAGTCTACAGAGACCCAGTACTTC

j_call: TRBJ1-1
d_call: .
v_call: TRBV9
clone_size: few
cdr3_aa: CASSERQSNTEAFF
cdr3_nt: TGTGCCAGCAGCGAAAGACAGTCGAACACTGAAGCTTTCTTT

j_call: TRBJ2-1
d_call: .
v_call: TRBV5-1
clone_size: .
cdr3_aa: CASSPDRRTEQFF
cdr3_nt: TGCGCCAGCAGCCCAGACAGGAGGACCGAGCAGTTCTTC

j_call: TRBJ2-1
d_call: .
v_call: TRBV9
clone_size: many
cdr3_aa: CASSVSGGLREQFF
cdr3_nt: TGTGCCAGCAGCGTAAGCGGTGGTTTAAGGGAGCAGTTCTTC

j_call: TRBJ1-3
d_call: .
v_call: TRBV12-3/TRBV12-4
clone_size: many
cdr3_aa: CASSLWGGTGNTIYF
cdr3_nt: TGTGCCAGCAGTTTATGGGGCGGGACTGGAAACACCATATATTTT

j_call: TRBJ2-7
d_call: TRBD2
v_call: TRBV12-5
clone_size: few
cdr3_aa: CASGPGGDLLNYEQYF
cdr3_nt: TGTGCTAGTGGTCCCGGGGGGGACTTGTTAAACTACGAGCAGTACTTC

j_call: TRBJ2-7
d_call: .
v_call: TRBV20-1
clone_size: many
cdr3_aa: CSASPGGDYEQYF
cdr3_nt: TGCAGTGCTAGCCCCGGAGGGGACTACGAGCAGTACTTC

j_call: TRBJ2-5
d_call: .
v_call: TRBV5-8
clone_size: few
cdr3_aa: CASSLEHTGTQYF
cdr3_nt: TGTGCCAGCAGCTTAGAACATACCGGGACCCAGTACTTC

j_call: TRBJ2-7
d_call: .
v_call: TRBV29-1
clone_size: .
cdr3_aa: CSPVLYEQYF
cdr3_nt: TGCAGCCCAGTTCTCTACGAGCAGTACTTC

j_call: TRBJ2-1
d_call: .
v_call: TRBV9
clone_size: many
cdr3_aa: CASSVNTAYNEQFF
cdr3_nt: TGTGCCAGCAGCGTAAACACGGCCTACAATGAGCAGTTCTTC

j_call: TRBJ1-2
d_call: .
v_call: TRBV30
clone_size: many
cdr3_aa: CAWSLRGADGYTF
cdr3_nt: TGTGCCTGGAGTTTAAGGGGGGCGGACGGCTACACCTTC

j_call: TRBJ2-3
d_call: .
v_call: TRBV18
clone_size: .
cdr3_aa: CASSPRAERVTDTQYF
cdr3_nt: TGTGCCAGCTCACCGAGGGCAGAAAGGGTAACAGATACGCAGTATTTT

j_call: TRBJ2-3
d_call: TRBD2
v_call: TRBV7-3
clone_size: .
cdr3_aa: CASSPRGGASLIDTQYF
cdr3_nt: TGTGCCAGCAGCCCGCGGGGGGGTGCTAGCCTGATTGATACGCAGTATTTT

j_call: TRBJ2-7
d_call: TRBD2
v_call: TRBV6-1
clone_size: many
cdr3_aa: CASSERSGGAYEQYF
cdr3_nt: TGTGCCAGCAGTGAACGCTCGGGAGGGGCCTACGAGCAGTACTTC

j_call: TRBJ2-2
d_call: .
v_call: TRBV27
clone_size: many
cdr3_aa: CASSSLGGELFF
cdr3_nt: TGTGCCAGCAGTTCCCTGGGCGGGGAGCTGTTTTTT

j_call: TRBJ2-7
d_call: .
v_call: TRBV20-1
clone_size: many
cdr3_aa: CSGTLSGTYEQYF
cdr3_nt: TGCAGTGGTACCCTTAGCGGAACCTACGAGCAGTACTTC

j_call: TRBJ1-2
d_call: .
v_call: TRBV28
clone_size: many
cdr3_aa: CASSSRAVYGYTF
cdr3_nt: TGTGCCAGCAGTTCCCGCGCTGTCTATGGCTACACCTTC

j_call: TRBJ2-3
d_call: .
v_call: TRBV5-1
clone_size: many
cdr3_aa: CASSLAGQGADTQYF
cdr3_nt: TGCGCCAGCAGCTTGGCCGGTCAGGGCGCAGATACGCAGTATTTT

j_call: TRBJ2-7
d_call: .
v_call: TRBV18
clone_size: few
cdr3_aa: CASSPNSAYEQYF
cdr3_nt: TGTGCCAGCTCACCGAACTCCGCTTACGAGCAGTACTTC

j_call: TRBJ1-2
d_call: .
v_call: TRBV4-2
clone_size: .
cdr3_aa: CASSQEPRYYDGYTF
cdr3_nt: TGTGCCAGCAGCCAAGAACCCAGATATTATGATGGCTACACCTTC

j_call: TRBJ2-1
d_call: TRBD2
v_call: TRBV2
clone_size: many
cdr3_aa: CASSGPSGGSNEQFF
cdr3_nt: TGTGCCAGCAGTGGGCCTAGCGGGGGGTCCAATGAGCAGTTCTTC

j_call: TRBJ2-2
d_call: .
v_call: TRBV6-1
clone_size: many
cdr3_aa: CASSPPTGVNTGELFF
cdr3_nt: TGTGCCAGCAGCCCTCCGACAGGTGTAAACACCGGGGAGCTGTTTTTT

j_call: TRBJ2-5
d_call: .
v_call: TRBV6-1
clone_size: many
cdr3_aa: CASSNPGPRPETQYF
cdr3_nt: TGTGCCAGCAGCAACCCCGGGCCGAGGCCGGAGACCCAGTACTTC

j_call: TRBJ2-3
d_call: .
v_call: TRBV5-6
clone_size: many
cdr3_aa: CASSLRLTDTQYF
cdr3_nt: TGTGCCAGCAGCTTACGACTGACAGATACGCAGTATTTT

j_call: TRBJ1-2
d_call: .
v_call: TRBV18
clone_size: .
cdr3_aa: CASSPFQGSTGINYGYTF
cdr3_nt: TGTGCCAGCTCACCCTTCCAGGGGTCCACTGGTATTAACTATGGCTACACCTTC

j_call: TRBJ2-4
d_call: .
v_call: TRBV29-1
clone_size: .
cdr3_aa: CSVEGVGRFKNIQYF
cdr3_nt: TGCAGCGTTGAAGGCGTAGGGAGATTCAAAAACATTCAGTACTTC

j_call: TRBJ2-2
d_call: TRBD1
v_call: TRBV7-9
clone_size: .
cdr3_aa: CASSLVHGTGATGELFF
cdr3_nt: TGTGCCAGCAGCTTAGTTCATGGGACAGGAGCCACCGGGGAGCTGTTTTTT

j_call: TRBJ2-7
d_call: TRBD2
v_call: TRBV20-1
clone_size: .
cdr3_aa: CSARGSWASGSYEQYF
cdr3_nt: TGCAGTGCTAGAGGGAGTTGGGCTAGCGGTTCCTACGAGCAGTACTTC